Below are 21 T cell receptor beta chains sequenced from a single sample in a study of shared clonotypes between healthy human individuals. CD45RO-negative cells were positively selected for CCR7, leaving out terminally differentiated effector memory CD45RA+ cells. Libraries were prepared by immunoSEQ multiplex PCR; TCRdb keeps only in-frame clonotypes and omits some of them. The sample yields about 680,000 clones, 92% seen once. The sequencing input was naive CD8+ T cells sorted from blood. Receptors were obtained from a man aged 30 to 45 in good health.

This chain links TRBV27 with TRBJ2-7; 9 bases are a match to TRBD2. The V and J ends lost 4 bases and 3 bases, in that order; junction bases with no gene match: 7. This CDR3 is built from 15 residues. Germline CDR1 MNHEY, CDR2 SMNVEV (reference sequence). The CDR3 region is CASSYFSGSLYEQYF. Here the CDR3 DNA reads TGTGCCAGCAGTTATTTTAGCGGGAGTCTCTACGAGCAGTACTTC.

The chain links TRBV15 to TRBJ2-1, with D tentatively TRBD1 or TRBD2 (6 bases each). Germline-derived CDR1 and CDR2 are LNHNV and YYDKDF (reference sequence). Trimming pared 0 bases from V and 15 bases from J, leaving 21 bases between. CDR3 length: 15 amino acids. DNA for the CDR3: TGTGCCACCAGCAGAGATAAGATAGCGGAGGGGGGAAGGTTCTTC. Residues: CATSRDKIAEGGRFF.

The chain combines TRBV19 with TRBJ2-3, with 7 bases aligning to TRBD1. Germline assignment: CDR1 LNHDA and CDR2 SQIVND (reference sequence). The CDR3 is 11 residues long. V was pared by 5 bases and J by 8 bases, with 1 base of the junction left unmatched. The CDR3 protein is CASSPGGTQYF. The DNA of the CDR3 is TGTGCCAGTAGTCCAGGGGGTACGCAGTATTTT.

The sample holds one count of this clone. J is TRBJ2-1 and V is TRBV30, with 12 bases lining up with TRBD2. V shed 1 base, J shed 5 bases, and the junction held 9 bases outside the gene matches. This CDR3 comprises 17 residues. Germline CDR1 is GTSNPN and CDR2 is SVGIG (reference sequence). This CDR3 reads CAWSGLAGALNHNEQFF. CDR3 DNA sequence: TGTGCCTGGAGTGGACTAGCGGGGGCTCTTAACCACAATGAGCAGTTCTTC.

The chain links TRBV7-9 to TRBJ2-3; 10 bases agree with TRBD2. V was clipped by 5 bases and J by 2 bases; unmatched bases: 16. This CDR3 contains 19 residues. Germline V gene lookup returns CDR1 SEHNR and CDR2 FQNEAQ (reference sequence). The CDR3 DNA is TGTGCCAGCAGCCCGGGGACACCTCTAGCGGGAGTAAACACAGATACGCAGTATTTT. Amino acid sequence: CASSPGTPLAGVNTDTQYF.

Regarding this clone: At the DNA level, this CDR3 is encoded by other sequences in the same sample as well. The chain recombines TRBV6-1 with TRBJ1-5; D is uncertain. The CDR3 runs 13 residues. Germline CDR1 reads MNHNS; CDR2 reads SASEGT. The V and J ends lost 1 base and 0 bases respectively, with 1 base between them. The CDR3 spells CASSEGSNQPQHF. The CDR3, as DNA: TGTGCCAGCAGTGAAGGTAGCAATCAGCCCCAGCATTTT.

The V gene is TRBV4-3, the J gene TRBJ2-5; D is perhaps TRBD1 (5 bases). Germline lookup yields CDR1 LGHNA and CDR2 YSLEER. This CDR3 has 15 amino acids. With 0 bases removed from V and 5 bases from J, the gap between germline ends came to 13 bases. The CDR3 DNA reads as TGCGCCAGCAGCCAAGATGTTGGTCCAGGGGAGACCCAGTACTTC. This sequence encodes CASSQDVGPGETQYF.

V and J are TRBV7-9 and TRBJ1-4; D is undetermined. This CDR3 is 11 amino acids long. Trimming left V 2 bases short and J 7 bases short, with 2 bases between. The germline gives CDR1 SEHNR, CDR2 FQNEAQ (reference sequence). The CDR3 DNA reads TGTGCCAGCAGCTTAAGTGAAAAACTGTTTTTT. It yields the protein CASSLSEKLFF.

About this clone itself: At the DNA level, this CDR3 is encoded by other sequences in the same sample as well. The chain links TRBV9 to TRBJ2-2; D gene ambiguous. The germline gives CDR1 SGDLS, CDR2 YYNGEE. The CDR3 length is 14 residues. The ends were cut back, 0 bases at V and 2 bases at J, with 5 bases in the middle. Here the CDR3 DNA reads TGTGCCAGCAGCGTAGGAGGAAACACCGGGGAGCTGTTTTTT. It specifies CASSVGGNTGELFF.

In nucleotides, the CDR3 is TGCGCCAGCAGCTTGGGTGTGGGGAATAACTATGGCTACACCTTC. It encodes CASSLGVGNNYGYTF. The chain carries TRBV5-1 and TRBJ1-2; the D is unclear. There are 15 residues in the CDR3. The V gene's germline CDR1 is SGHRS and CDR2 YFSETQ. V was cut by 0 bases and J by 1 base, with 10 bases left in between.

The CDR3 DNA is TGCGCCAGCAGCGTGGGACAGGGGGCCTCTAATGAAAAACTGTTTTTT. This sequence encodes CASSVGQGASNEKLFF. The chain has TRBV5-1 and TRBJ1-4; 12 nucleotides align to TRBD1. The CDR3 is made up of 16 amino acids. Unmatched junction bases numbered 4, after V lost 4 bases and J lost 3 bases. Germline CDR1 is SGHRS and CDR2 is YFSETQ.

The chain carries TRBV7-8 and TRBJ2-1; D is unresolved. This CDR3 has 14 amino acids. Germline-derived CDR1 and CDR2 are SGHVS and FQNEAQ. Trimming took 5 bases from V and 9 from J, leaving 17 bases between them. The CDR3 protein is CASSPVPAVGEQFF. The CDR3 nucleotides are TGTGCCAGCAGCCCAGTCCCCGCTGTAGGTGAGCAGTTCTTC.

The chain joins TRBV21-1 to TRBJ1-2; the D call in the table, TRBD1, was not verified against the DNA. TRBV21-1 is shown as a pseudogene. CDR3 size: 14 residues. CDR3 bases: TGTGCCAGCATCGTAACAGAGACCTACTATGGCTACACCTTC. Translating it yields CASIVTETYYGYTF.

The chain combines TRBV19 with TRBJ2-7; the match to TRBD1 covers 8 bases. V was pared by 3 bases and J by 7 bases, with 11 bases of the junction left unmatched. Germline V gene data show CDR1 as LNHDA and CDR2 as SQIVND (reference sequence). This CDR3 is built from 15 residues. CDR3 bases: TGTGCCAGTAGTATTGGAAGGCAGGGGGCCTGGGAGCAGTACTTC. This encodes CASSIGRQGAWEQYF.

This sequence joins TRBV19 and TRBJ2-2; D possibly corresponds to TRBD1 (5 bases). V was pared by 9 bases and J by 5 bases, with 16 bases between. The CDR3 spans 14 residues. Germline assignment: CDR1 LNHDA and CDR2 SQIVND (reference sequence). CDR3 loop: CASRLGAGTGELFF. CDR3 nucleotide sequence: TGTGCCAGCCGATTAGGGGCTGGGACCGGGGAGCTGTTTTTT.

This chain connects TRBV27 to TRBJ1-6; the D gene is possibly TRBD1 (5 bases). Trimming stripped 3 bases from V and 7 bases from J, with 13 bases between. CDR3 size: 15 residues. Germline V gene data show CDR1 as MNHEY and CDR2 as SMNVEV (reference sequence). As DNA, the CDR3 is TGTGCCAGCAGTTTGGCGGGGCCCAACAATTCACCCCTCCACTTT. Translation gives CASSLAGPNNSPLHF.

The chain links TRBV28 to TRBJ2-3; 8 nucleotides agree with TRBD2. V lost 0 bases to trimming and J lost 1 base; unmatched junction nucleotides: 3. CDR1 MDHEN and CDR2 SYDVKM come from the germline V gene. This CDR3 contains 16 residues. CDR3 in amino acids: CASSLWGSGGTDTQYF. CDR3 bases: TGTGCCAGCAGTTTATGGGGTAGCGGGGGCACAGATACGCAGTATTTT.

V gene TRBV2 combines with J gene TRBJ1-1; 7 positions match TRBD1. Germline-derived CDR1 and CDR2 are SNHLY and FYNNEI. Trimming at V came to 6 bases and at J to 0 bases, leaving 4 bases not matched to a gene. There are 14 residues in the CDR3. The CDR3, as DNA: TGTGCCAGCAGGGTTGGGACAGTGAACACTGAAGCTTTCTTT. Translation: CASRVGTVNTEAFF.

This clone was seen only once. The chain joins TRBV27 to TRBJ1-2; 10 bases map to TRBD1. Germline V CDR1 and CDR2: MNHEY, SMNVEV (reference sequence). Trimming at V came to 6 bases and at J to 9 bases, leaving 22 bases not matched to a gene. The CDR3 is 18 residues long. The CDR3 DNA sequence: TGTGCCAGCAGCCACAGGCGGGAGGGCGGGGGGACAGGGGACCGCTACACCTTC. Amino acid sequence: CASSHRREGGGTGDRYTF.

The chain employs TRBV6-1 and TRBJ2-1; a possible D gene is TRBD2 (5 bases). The length of the CDR3 is 13 residues. V was clipped by 4 bases and J by 4 bases, with 8 bases between them. Germline V gives CDR1 MNHNS, CDR2 SASEGT. CDR3 DNA sequence: TGTGCCAGCAGTGTCTCGGGGTACAATGAGCAGTTCTTC. This translates into CASSVSGYNEQFF.

The rearrangement uses TRBV19 and TRBJ2-1; 9 bases align to TRBD2. Trimming cost V 6 bases and J 2 bases; bases outside gene matches: 17. This CDR3 region has 19 residues. Germline-derived CDR1 and CDR2 are LNHDA and SQIVND (reference sequence). The CDR3 bases are TGTGCCAGTAGCCCGACTAGCGGCCTAGGAGGGGCCCCCTACAATGAGCAGTTCTTC. Amino acids: CASSPTSGLGGAPYNEQFF.